This T cell receptor beta chain was sequenced during a study of T cells in Graves' hyperthyroidism and ophthalmopathy. TCR beta CDR3 sequences were amplified from RNA transcripts. The HTBI primer set drove a first-round RT-PCR of the TCR CDR3. TCRdb reanalysed the multiplex PCR reads using MiXCR and keeps one entry per CDR3 protein. In the table there are 560,000 or so distinct CDR3 sequences, 46% of which are singletons. This CDR3 is 12 amino acids long. Germline CDR1 is LNHDA and CDR2 is SQIVND (reference sequence). With 11 bases removed from V and 3 bases from J, the gap between germline ends came to 10 bases.

This TCR came from a woman under 30 with Graves' hyperthyroidism. Material for sequencing was peripheral blood or thyroid tissue (not recorded which). This rearrangement joins TRBV19 to TRBJ2-2; the D gene could be TRBD1 or TRBD2 (5 bases each). The CDR3 reads CAGGDDTGELFF. The CDR3 DNA follows: TGTGCCGGGGGTGACGACACCGGGGAGCTGTTTTTT.